Listed below are T cell receptor beta chains from one sample, sequenced in a study of blood T cell repertoires in COVID-19. Sequenced by immunoSEQ multiplex PCR; TCRdb stores in-frame clones only, minus some. Here the sample spans some 500,000 clones, over 75% being singletons. The sequencing sample was made of PBMCs or T cells enriched from blood (not recorded which). All receptors derive from a woman between 40 and 50 years old who had recovered from COVID-19. The CDR3 runs from the conserved cysteine through the conserved F or W. A D gene is named only where the DNA matches it firmly. Where a row states a size, it is once, few, many or the class of an expanded clone; other rows omit it.

j_call | clone_size | v_call | cdr3_length | d_call | cdr3_aa | cdr3_nt
TRBJ2-1 | . | TRBV5-4 | 15 | TRBD2 | CASSHEADGRNEQFF | TGTGCCAGCAGTCACGAGGCCGACGGGAGGAATGAGCAGTTCTTC
TRBJ1-4 | once | TRBV18 | 15 | TRBD1 | CASSPGDSTHEKLFF | TGTGCCAGCTCACCCGGGGACAGCACTCATGAAAAACTGTTTTTT
TRBJ2-7 | . | TRBV27 | 16 | TRBD2 | CASTGLAGVGFYEQYF | TGTGCCAGCACCGGACTAGCGGGAGTAGGCTTCTACGAGCAGTACTTC
TRBJ1-5 | . | TRBV10-3 | 19 | TRBD1 | CAISESGGTDMYSNQPQHF | TGTGCCATCAGTGAGTCGGGCGGGACAGATATGTATAGCAATCAGCCCCAGCATTTT
TRBJ2-3 | . | TRBV24-1 | 16 | TRBD2 | CATSDTGTSGTDTQYF | TGTGCCACCAGTGACACCGGGACTAGCGGGACAGATACGCAGTATTTT
TRBJ2-7 | . | TRBV27 | 16 | . | CASSPSIGARLYEQYF | TGTGCCAGCAGTCCCTCTATCGGCGCGAGGTTGTACGAGCAGTACTTC
TRBJ2-2 | . | TRBV7-2 | 15 | TRBD2 | CASSSGLVGAGELFF | TGTGCCAGCAGCTCCGGACTAGTAGGGGCCGGGGAGCTGTTTTTT
TRBJ1-5 | . | TRBV18 | 14 | TRBD1 | CASSQNRGNQPQHF | TGTGCCAGCTCGCAGAACAGGGGGAATCAGCCCCAGCATTTT
TRBJ2-7 | . | TRBV24-1 | 12 | . | CATSAGDYEQYF | TGTGCCACCAGTGCCGGTGACTACGAGCAGTACTTC
TRBJ2-7 | . | TRBV9 | 15 | TRBD2 | CASSVGGLAVFEQYF | TGTGCCAGCAGCGTAGGGGGACTAGCCGTTTTCGAGCAGTACTTC
TRBJ1-1 | . | TRBV11-2 | 15 | . | CASSLALRRYTEAFF | TGTGCCAGCAGCTTAGCACTGAGGCGGTACACTGAAGCTTTCTTT
TRBJ2-1 | . | TRBV6-2/TRBV6-3 | 13 | TRBD2 | CASSFSLAGSQFF | TGTGCCAGCAGTTTCTCCCTAGCGGGATCTCAGTTCTTC
TRBJ2-3 | . | TRBV9 | 11 | . | CASSVEEPQYF | TGTGCCAGCAGCGTAGAGGAGCCGCAGTATTTT
TRBJ1-6 | many | TRBV7-9 | 18 | . | CASSLGLGGVGDNSPLHF | TGTGCCAGCAGCTTGGGCCTTGGAGGGGTTGGGGATAATTCACCCCTCCACTTT
TRBJ1-2 | once | TRBV27 | 12 | TRBD1 | CASSADRVGYTF | TGTGCCAGCAGTGCAGACAGGGTTGGCTACACCTTC
TRBJ2-5 | . | TRBV19 | 14 | TRBD2 | CASSILAGTETQYF | TGTGCCAGTAGTATCCTAGCGGGTACGGAGACCCAGTACTTC
TRBJ2-5 | . | TRBV6-2/TRBV6-3 | 16 | . | CASSYTGGALKETQYF | TGTGCCAGCAGTTACACCGGCGGGGCGTTGAAGGAGACCCAGTACTTC
TRBJ1-4 | . | TRBV27 | 15 | . | CASSPRGATNEKLFF | TGTGCCAGCAGTCCCCGAGGAGCAACTAATGAAAAACTGTTTTTT
TRBJ1-2 | . | TRBV6-5 | 15 | . | CASSYRRQLNYGYTF | TGTGCCAGCAGTTACAGGCGACAGCTTAACTATGGCTACACCTTC
TRBJ2-7 | . | TRBV29-1 | 14 | TRBD2 | CSAWTSGRAYEQYF | TGCAGCGCGTGGACTAGCGGGAGGGCCTACGAGCAGTACTTC
TRBJ1-1 | . | TRBV5-1 | 14 | . | CASSFSNSNTEAFF | TGCGCCAGCAGCTTCTCAAACTCGAACACTGAAGCTTTCTTT
TRBJ1-6 | . | TRBV9 | 15 | TRBD1 | CASKGPGQENSPLHF | TGTGCCAGCAAAGGTCCGGGACAGGAGAATTCACCCCTCCACTTT
TRBJ1-5 | . | TRBV2 | 13 | . | CASSVYSNQPQHF | TGTGCCAGCAGTGTTTATAGCAATCAGCCCCAGCATTTT
TRBJ2-7 | . | TRBV4-3 | 16 | . | CASSQDRGRNSYEQYF | TGCGCCAGCAGCCAAGATCGGGGTCGGAACTCCTACGAGCAGTACTTC
TRBJ2-7 | . | TRBV5-1 | 15 | TRBD1 | CASSPGRQGTYEQYF | TGCGCCAGCAGCCCTGGCCGACAGGGGACCTACGAGCAGTACTTC
TRBJ2-2 | . | TRBV5-1 | 13 | . | CASSLTGTGELFF | TGCGCCAGCAGCTTGACCGGGACCGGGGAGCTGTTTTTT
TRBJ2-5 | . | TRBV5-1 | 15 | . | CASSLLPGAAETQYF | TGCGCCAGCAGCTTGTTACCAGGGGCGGCGGAGACCCAGTACTTC
TRBJ1-1 | . | TRBV27 | 13 | . | CASRSQGNTEAFF | TGTGCCAGCAGAAGTCAGGGGAACACTGAAGCTTTCTTT
TRBJ1-2 | few | TRBV6-5 | 13 | . | CASSLGHVNGYTF | TGTGCCAGCAGTTTGGGACATGTAAATGGCTACACCTTC
TRBJ1-6 | . | TRBV2 | 13 | TRBD1 | CASSEDREGPLHF | TGTGCCAGCAGTGAGGACAGGGAGGGGCCCCTCCACTTT
TRBJ2-2 | . | TRBV4-1 | 16 | . | CASSQTWPPNTGELFF | TGCGCCAGCAGCCAAACATGGCCACCGAACACCGGGGAGCTGTTTTTT
TRBJ2-3 | . | TRBV11-3 | 15 | . | CASSFYGQSTDTQYF | TGTGCCAGCAGCTTTTACGGACAGAGCACAGATACGCAGTATTTT
TRBJ2-2 | . | TRBV10-3 | 14 | . | CAIRPSQDTGELFF | TGTGCCATCAGACCATCACAGGACACCGGGGAGCTGTTTTTT
TRBJ2-7 | . | TRBV7-9 | 11 | . | CASSLRYEQYF | TGTGCCAGCAGCCTTCGCTACGAGCAGTACTTC
TRBJ2-2 | . | TRBV5-1 | 15 | . | CASSHETTNTGELFF | TGCGCCAGCAGTCATGAGACAACGAACACCGGGGAGCTGTTTTTT
TRBJ2-2 | . | TRBV18 | 15 | . | CASPQTAANTGELFF | TGTGCCAGCCCTCAAACTGCCGCGAACACCGGGGAGCTGTTTTTT
TRBJ2-7 | . | TRBV7-9 | 14 | . | CASSLELQGAGQYF | TGTGCCAGCAGCTTAGAACTCCAGGGAGCGGGGCAGTACTTC
TRBJ2-5 | . | TRBV9 | 15 | . | CASSVVGVPGETQYF | TGTGCCAGCAGCGTAGTAGGGGTCCCAGGGGAGACCCAGTACTTC
TRBJ2-2 | . | TRBV10-3 | 14 | . | CAVPSAANTGELFF | TGTGCCGTTCCTAGCGCCGCGAACACCGGGGAGCTGTTTTTT
TRBJ2-7 | . | TRBV6-4 | 18 | TRBD2 | CASSDSVGLAGCSYEQYF | TGTGCCAGCAGTGACTCTGTAGGACTAGCGGGATGCTCCTACGAGCAGTACTTC
TRBJ1-3 | . | TRBV18 | 15 | . | CASSPGRSSGNTIYF | TGTGCCAGCTCACCGGGGCGCAGCTCTGGAAACACCATATATTTT
TRBJ1-6 | . | TRBV7-2 | 14 | . | CASSLEGGLSPLHF | TGTGCCAGCAGCTTAGAAGGGGGTCTATCTCCCCTCCACTTT